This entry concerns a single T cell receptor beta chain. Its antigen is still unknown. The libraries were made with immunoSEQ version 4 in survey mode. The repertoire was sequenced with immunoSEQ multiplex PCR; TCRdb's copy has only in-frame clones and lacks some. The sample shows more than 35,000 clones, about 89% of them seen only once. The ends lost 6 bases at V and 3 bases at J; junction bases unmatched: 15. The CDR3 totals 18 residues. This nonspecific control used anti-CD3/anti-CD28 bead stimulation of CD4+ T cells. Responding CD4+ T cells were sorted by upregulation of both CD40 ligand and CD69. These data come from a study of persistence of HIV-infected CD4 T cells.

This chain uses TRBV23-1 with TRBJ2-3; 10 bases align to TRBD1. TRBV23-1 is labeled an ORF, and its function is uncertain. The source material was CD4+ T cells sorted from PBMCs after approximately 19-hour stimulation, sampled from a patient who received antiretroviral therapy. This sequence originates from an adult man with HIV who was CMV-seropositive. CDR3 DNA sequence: TGCGCCAGCAGCCACCCCGACACCGACAGGGGGCGTACAGATACGCAGTATTTT. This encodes CASSHPDTDRGRTDTQYF.